The present entry profiles one TCR beta chain with its context. These data come from a study of blood T cell repertoires in COVID-19. Study summary: The origin of the acute and convalescent COVID-19 samples was the United States, Italy and Spain. Sample material is recorded as cDNA or gDNA derived from T cells, B-cell-depleted T cells, or PBMCs.

Seattle patients were enrolled during active infection and followed longitudinally. Trimming took off 4 bases at V and 8 bases at J, with 8 bases between the two ends. The CDR3 totals 11 residues. CDR1 and CDR2 (germline): MNHEY, SVGAGI. Produced via immunoSEQ multiplex PCR; TCRdb's table is partial and in-frame only. Among about 56,000 clones listed, roughly nine tenths were seen once. Sequencing input: peripheral blood. V and J are TRBV6-5 and TRBJ1-2; possibly TRBD1 for D (5 bases). The TCR was taken from a woman aged 55-69 years with COVID-19, enrolled during active disease. CDR3 protein: CASSSQGGYTF. The CDR3 DNA follows: TGTGCCAGCAGTTCCCAGGGCGGCTACACCTTC.